This TCR beta chain comes out of a study of CD8+CD57+ T cells in acquired aplastic anemia. About the research overall: An average of 3.2 ug of DNA was obtained from sorted CD4+ and CD8+ cells.

TCR beta VDJ and CDR3 were profiled, and genomic DNA was the template. One entry per CDR3 protein results from TCRdb running MiXCR on the reads. The repertoire holds about 220,000 distinct CDR3 sequences, 34% seen once, with 0.9% to 1.2% in the top ten. There are 14 residues in the CDR3. Germline trimming cut 6 bases from V and 9 bases from J; bases unmatched to any gene: 9. CDR1 and CDR2 (germline): SNHLY, FYNNEI. This clonotype was counted at least ten times. The specimen was sorted CD4+, CD8+, or CD8+CD57+ T cells (not recorded which) from PBMCs. This TCR was sampled from a human donor in good health, serving as a control. The chain links TRBV2 to TRBJ2-1; 9 bases map to TRBD2. The CDR3 region is CASRRLAEVTEQFF. In DNA form, the CDR3 reads TGTGCCAGCAGAAGACTAGCGGAAGTTACTGAGCAGTTCTTC.